Each of the 8 T cell receptor beta chains below was sequenced from the same sample in a study of blood T cell repertoires in COVID-19. Only in-frame clones appear in the TCRdb table, and some are missing; sequencing was by immunoSEQ multiplex PCR. Counted here are about 200,000 clones, around nine tenths occurring once; the ten biggest clones make up roughly a sixth. Sequencing input: peripheral blood. The receptors shown here come from a man aged 50-60 years with COVID-19, enrolled during active disease.

This chain joins TRBV4-3 and TRBJ2-1, with 13 bases identical to TRBD2. The length of the CDR3 is 17 residues. Losses at the gene ends were 1 base for V and 3 bases for J; bases not matched to a gene: 3. Germline V lookup: CDR1 LGHNA, CDR2 YSLEER. Here the CDR3 DNA reads TGCGCCAGCAGCCAAGGGGGGACTAGCGGGGTCTACAATGAGCAGTTCTTC. Its protein is CASSQGGTSGVYNEQFF.

V gene TRBV6-2 or TRBV6-3 combines with J gene TRBJ2-7; D is perhaps TRBD2 (5 bases). In germline, CDR1 is MNHEY, CDR2 SVGEGT. V dropped 1 base and J dropped 4 bases, with 11 bases sitting between them. This CDR3 has 14 residues. The CDR3 DNA is TGTGCCAGCAGTTACTTGCCAGGAGGTTACGAGCAGTACTTC. Protein sequence: CASSYLPGGYEQYF.

This chain links TRBV11-2 with TRBJ1-4; D ambiguous. V dropped 5 bases and J dropped 0 bases, with 16 bases sitting between them. This CDR3 comprises 17 residues. The germline CDR1 and CDR2 sequences are SGHAT and FQNNGV. As DNA, the CDR3 is TGTGCCAGCAGCCCCGGTCTTAAACGGGCAACTAATGAAAAACTGTTTTTT. It yields the protein CASSPGLKRATNEKLFF.

The CDR3 sequence: CASSTGPGGEKLFF. In nucleotides, the CDR3 is TGTGCCAGCAGCACAGGACCTGGGGGGGAAAAACTGTTTTTT. The chain carries TRBV28 and TRBJ1-4, with D possibly TRBD1 on 5 matching bases. This CDR3 region has 14 residues. Per the germline V gene, CDR1 is MDHEN and CDR2 is SYDVKM. Trimming shortened V by 6 bases and J by 8 bases, and 16 bases separated the two germline ends.

This chain links TRBV6-2 or TRBV6-3 with TRBJ2-5; 13 nucleotides match TRBD2. The V gene end was trimmed by 4 bases and the J gene end by 3 bases; junction bases not matched to a gene: 11. This CDR3 comprises 18 residues. Germline CDR1 MNHEY, CDR2 SVGEGT. The CDR3 region is CASSSRRTSGSLKETQYF. The CDR3 nucleotides are TGTGCCAGCAGTTCCCGTAGGACTAGCGGGAGCCTTAAAGAGACCCAGTACTTC.

Here the CDR3 DNA reads TGCGCCAGCAGATTACAGGGGACTCTCACTGAAGCTTTCTTT. Translation gives CASRLQGTLTEAFF. V is TRBV4-1 and J is TRBJ1-1, with 7 bases aligning to TRBD1. The CDR3 extends over 14 amino acids. With 6 bases clipped from V and 4 bases from J, the junction kept 8 bases outside the gene matches. Germline V CDR1 and CDR2: MGHRA, YSYEKL.

The rearrangement links TRBV7-2 to TRBJ1-2; the match to TRBD1 covers 9 bases. The CDR3 contains 16 residues. After removal of 1 base from V and 6 bases from J, the junction contained 9 bases not matched to a gene. Germline V gene lookup returns CDR1 SGHTA and CDR2 FQGNSA. The CDR3 bases are TGTGCCAGCAGCTTAGACGTGTGGACAGGGGTGGATGGCTACACCTTC. Its protein is CASSLDVWTGVDGYTF.

The gene calls are TRBV24-1 and TRBJ2-3; 9 bases are a match to TRBD2. The germline V gene encodes CDR1 KGHDR and CDR2 SFDVKD. This CDR3 contains 18 residues. J gave up 5 bases and V 4 bases, and 15 bases lay outside the gene matches. The CDR3 bases are TGTGCCACCAGTGAACCCCGGGTGGGGCGGGGGGGCAGAGATACGCAGTATTTT. Translated: CATSEPRVGRGGRDTQYF.